This is a list of T cell receptor beta chains from one sample in a study of cytomegalovirus exposure and HLA in healthy donors. TCRdb's table, derived via immunoSEQ multiplex PCR, lists solely in-frame clones and lacks some. This sample yields roughly 190,000 clones, of which approximately 81% are seen a single time; around 4% belongs to the top ten. Sequencing was performed on PBMCs. Receptors originate from a man aged 50-60 years in good health and CMV-seronegative. Each CDR3 is given with its conserved first and last residue. The D gene is left open where the match is weak. A clone size is listed for some rows: how often the clone was seen (once, few, many), or a class if it is expanded.

TRBV12-5,12,TRBJ2-5,-,-,CASGLESETQYF,TGTGCTAGTGGTTTGGAATCGGAGACCCAGTACTTC
TRBV7-9,12,TRBJ1-4,-,-,CSSSPIIGKLFF,TGTTCCAGCAGCCCAATTATCGGAAAACTGTTTTTT
TRBV5-6,16,TRBJ2-3,-,-,CASSYYVGVATDTQYF,TGTGCCAGCAGCTATTACGTAGGGGTTGCCACAGATACGCAGTATTTT
TRBV6-5,14,TRBJ2-7,-,TRBD1,CASKRDRGFYEQYF,TGTGCCAGTAAACGGGACAGGGGCTTCTACGAGCAGTACTTC
TRBV10-3,16,TRBJ2-2,-,TRBD1,CAISESDRVGTGELFF,TGTGCCATCAGTGAGTCGGACAGGGTCGGCACCGGGGAGCTGTTTTTT
TRBV9,14,TRBJ2-7,-,-,CASSLSFAPYEQYF,TGTGCCAGCAGTCTTAGTTTCGCCCCCTACGAGCAGTACTTC
TRBV7-9,14,TRBJ1-2,-,-,CASSPGGGAYGYTF,TGTGCCAGCAGCCCGGGCGGGGGAGCCTATGGCTACACCTTC
TRBV7-2,13,TRBJ2-1,-,-,CASGQSSYNEQFF,TGTGCCAGCGGGCAAAGCTCCTACAATGAGCAGTTCTTC
TRBV6-5,15,TRBJ1-4,-,TRBD1,CASSTQQGAGEKLFF,TGTGCCAGCAGTACACAACAGGGGGCAGGTGAAAAACTGTTTTTT
TRBV11-2,13,TRBJ1-3,-,-,CASSLDGSNTIYF,TGTGCCAGCAGCTTAGACGGGTCAAACACCATATATTTT
TRBV2,13,TRBJ1-2,once,-,CAGRDRGVGGYTF,TGTGCCGGGAGGGACCGGGGTGTGGGAGGCTACACCTTC
TRBV10-3,13,TRBJ2-7,-,-,CANKGGGASEQYF,TGTGCCAACAAAGGAGGGGGGGCCTCCGAGCAGTACTTC
TRBV5-6,16,TRBJ1-3,few,-,CASSRRRGLEGNTIYF,TGTGCCAGCAGCAGGAGGCGGGGCTTGGAGGGAAACACCATATATTTT
TRBV9,14,TRBJ2-1,-,-,CASGGHPSYNEQFF,TGTGCCAGCGGGGGACACCCATCCTACAATGAGCAGTTCTTC
TRBV27,14,TRBJ1-2,-,-,CASGYQGRSYGYTF,TGTGCCAGCGGTTATCAGGGGAGAAGCTATGGCTACACCTTC
TRBV29-1,18,TRBJ2-3,-,TRBD1,CSGSGTGFGGGRTDTQYF,TGCAGCGGATCCGGGACAGGGTTTGGTGGGGGTCGCACAGATACGCAGTATTTT
TRBV5-6,16,TRBJ1-5,few,TRBD1,CASSFRGGHHNQPQHF,TGTGCCAGCAGCTTTCGAGGGGGCCACCACAATCAGCCCCAGCATTTT
TRBV4-3,16,TRBJ1-1,-,TRBD1,CASSQGTGDMNTEAFF,TGCGCCAGCAGCCAGGGGACAGGAGATATGAACACTGAAGCTTTCTTT
TRBV27,14,TRBJ1-5,-,TRBD1,CASSFGQGSQPQHF,TGTGCCAGCAGTTTCGGACAGGGGAGTCAGCCCCAGCATTTT
TRBV5-6,15,TRBJ2-7,few,TRBD1,CASSLAGTGGYEQYF,TGTGCCAGCAGCCTAGCCGGGACAGGGGGTTACGAGCAGTACTTC
TRBV10-3,13,TRBJ1-6,-,-,CAIGPGLVSPLHF,TGTGCCATCGGGCCAGGGTTAGTTTCACCCCTCCACTTT
TRBV28,14,TRBJ1-2,once,TRBD1,CASSFFEGTDGYTF,TGTGCCAGCAGTTTCTTCGAGGGGACAGATGGCTACACCTTC
TRBV9,16,TRBJ2-3,-,TRBD2,CASSENGGGIADTQYF,TGTGCCAGCAGCGAGAATGGCGGGGGGATCGCAGATACGCAGTATTTT
TRBV2,18,TRBJ2-3,-,-,CASSERRVGLGGTDTQYF,TGTGCCAGCAGTGAACGACGGGTAGGACTAGGGGGGACAGATACGCAGTATTTT
TRBV15,15,TRBJ2-7,few,TRBD1,CATSIRQGVSYEQYF,TGTGCCACCAGCATACGACAGGGGGTCTCCTACGAGCAGTACTTC
TRBV11-2,14,TRBJ2-7,-,TRBD1,CASSHRGRNNEQYF,TGTGCCAGCAGCCACAGGGGGCGAAATAACGAGCAGTACTTC
TRBV5-1,16,TRBJ1-1,-,TRBD1,CASSRSGTDFNTEAFF,TGCGCCAGCAGCAGATCCGGGACAGACTTTAACACTGAAGCTTTCTTT
TRBV7-2,14,TRBJ2-7,-,-,CASSPGVRDYEQYF,TGTGCCAGCAGCCCGGGGGTGAGGGACTACGAGCAGTACTTC
TRBV18,16,TRBJ1-6,-,-,CASSLMEGEPYSPLHF,TGTGCCAGCTCCCTCATGGAAGGGGAACCCTATTCACCCCTCCACTTT
TRBV7-2,16,TRBJ1-3,few,-,CASSLGGAPTGNTIYF,TGTGCCAGCAGCTTAGGAGGCGCCCCCACTGGAAACACCATATATTTT
TRBV27,15,TRBJ2-3,-,TRBD1,CASSFETGGTDTQYF,TGTGCCAGCAGTTTTGAGACAGGGGGGACAGATACGCAGTATTTT
TRBV20-1,11,TRBJ2-5,-,-,CSAIATETQYF,TGCAGTGCTATAGCAACGGAGACCCAGTACTTC
TRBV9,16,TRBJ1-2,-,-,CASSVGAGQRNYGYTF,TGTGCCAGCAGCGTAGGTGCCGGACAGAGAAACTATGGCTACACCTTC
TRBV7-9,14,TRBJ1-1,-,-,CASSLGGGASEAFF,TGTGCCAGCAGCTTAGGAGGTGGGGCTTCGGAAGCTTTCTTT
TRBV6-5,14,TRBJ1-1,-,-,CASSNGQQNTEAFF,TGTGCCAGCAGTAACGGACAGCAGAACACTGAAGCTTTCTTT
TRBV5-1,13,TRBJ2-7,-,-,CASSLGRPYEQYF,TGCGCCAGCAGCTTGGGGAGGCCCTACGAGCAGTACTTC
TRBV7-2,15,TRBJ2-1,-,-,CASSFLGGGQNEQFF,TGTGCCAGCAGCTTCCTTGGGGGGGGCCAAAATGAGCAGTTCTTC
TRBV6-5,13,TRBJ1-2,-,-,CASSPPDRRGYTF,TGTGCCAGCAGTCCCCCGGACAGACGTGGCTACACCTTC
TRBV7-9,14,TRBJ1-6,-,TRBD1,CASSLGQGVSPLHF,TGTGCCAGCAGCTTGGGACAGGGAGTTTCACCCCTCCACTTT
TRBV6-1,15,TRBJ2-2,-,TRBD1,CASSESGTGTGELFF,TGTGCCAGCAGTGAATCAGGGACAGGGACCGGGGAGCTGTTTTTT
TRBV7-2,13,TRBJ1-5,-,TRBD1,CASSQRGQQPQHF,TGTGCCAGCAGCCAGAGGGGGCAGCAGCCCCAGCATTTT
TRBV7-9,15,TRBJ1-3,-,TRBD1,CASSLGTGPGNTIYF,TGTGCCAGCAGCTTAGGGACAGGGCCGGGAAACACCATATATTTT
TRBV19,15,TRBJ1-2,-,TRBD1,CASRRPGQGTNGYTF,TGTGCCAGTAGGCGTCCGGGACAGGGGACAAATGGCTACACCTTC
TRBV18,15,TRBJ2-5,-,TRBD2,CASSRNQRGAETQYF,TGTGCCAGCTCACGTAACCAGCGGGGGGCAGAGACCCAGTACTTC
TRBV27,13,TRBJ1-1,-,TRBD1,CASRPDRVPEAFF,TGTGCCAGCAGACCCGACAGGGTCCCTGAAGCTTTCTTT
TRBV29-1,16,TRBJ1-2,-,TRBD1,CSVTSFGTEFNYGYTF,TGCAGCGTTACCTCTTTCGGGACAGAGTTTAACTATGGCTACACCTTC
TRBV4-1,21,TRBJ2-5,-,TRBD2,CASTPDIRRGATPNLQETQYF,TGCGCCAGCACCCCAGACATTCGGCGGGGGGCAACCCCCAATCTCCAAGAGACCCAGTACTTC
TRBV4-1,12,TRBJ1-3,-,-,CASSQVRDTIYF,TGCGCCAGCAGCCAAGTGAGGGACACCATATATTTT
TRBV4-3,15,TRBJ1-2,-,-,CASSQDHPWGDGYTF,TGCGCCAGCAGCCAAGATCACCCCTGGGGAGATGGCTACACCTTC
TRBV27,14,TRBJ1-5,-,-,CASSLSMGGQPQHF,TGTGCCAGCAGTTTATCGATGGGGGGACAGCCCCAGCATTTT
TRBV6-6,14,TRBJ1-5,few,-,CASSTVNSNQPQHF,TGTGCCAGCAGTACAGTAAATAGCAATCAGCCCCAGCATTTT
TRBV4-1,15,TRBJ1-5,once,-,CASSRGRESNQPQHF,TGCGCCAGCAGCCGCGGGAGGGAGAGCAATCAGCCCCAGCATTTT
TRBV18,13,TRBJ2-5,-,-,CASSIRRQETQYF,TGTGCCAGCTCCATTAGAAGACAAGAGACCCAGTACTTC